The 31 T cell receptor beta chains given below trace back to one sample, sequenced in a study of a mutant IDH1 vaccine in newly diagnosed glioma. These receptors' targets are unknown. Documented time point: week 11, during vaccination. Doses comprised 300 ug of mutant IDH1 20-mer peptide each, plus topical imiquimod. The protocol was immunoSEQ multiplex PCR, while the TCRdb copy is restricted to in-frame clones and leaves out a portion. The sample consists of fewer than 70,000 clones, approximately 91% of them appearing once. The sample in question was PBMCs, obtained from a glioma patient whose treatment included an IDH1 peptide vaccine. These TCRs come from a man in his forties with glioma.

The J gene is TRBJ1-3, the V gene TRBV6-5; TRBD1 matches 8 bases. Trimming at V came to 6 bases and at J to 2 bases, leaving 3 bases not matched to a gene. Germline CDR1 is MNHEY and CDR2 is SVGAGI. There are 14 residues in the CDR3. CDR3 in amino acids: CASRPTGAGNTIYF. The CDR3 DNA reads as TGTGCCAGCAGGCCGACAGGGGCTGGAAACACCATATATTTT.

The rearrangement links TRBV4-2 to TRBJ1-1; D unclear. Trimming shortened V by 3 bases and J by 1 base, and 9 bases separated the two germline ends. The CDR3 contains 14 residues. The V gene's germline CDR1 is LGHNA and CDR2 YNFKEQ. The CDR3 DNA reads as TGTGCCAGCAGCCAGTTTTGGGCGAACACTGAAGCTTTCTTT. It specifies CASSQFWANTEAFF.

V usage is TRBV4-1 and J usage is TRBJ1-1, with 8 nucleotides matching TRBD1. Germline assignment: CDR1 MGHRA and CDR2 YSYEKL. With V trimmed by 0 bases and J by 1 base, 4 bases remained unmatched. This CDR3 comprises 16 residues. The CDR3 region is CASSQEQGARNTEAFF. Here the CDR3 DNA reads TGCGCCAGCAGCCAAGAGCAGGGGGCAAGGAACACTGAAGCTTTCTTT.

This rearrangement joins TRBV19 to TRBJ2-3; D is ambiguous. CDR3 length equals 13 residues. In germline, CDR1 is LNHDA, CDR2 SQIVND (reference sequence). Trimming left V 7 bases short and J 6 bases short, with 14 bases between. CDR3 sequence (DNA): TGTGCCAGTATATCCTCAAAGTGGGATACGCAGTATTTT. It specifies CASISSKWDTQYF.

The chain couples TRBV7-2 to TRBJ2-7, with 10 nucleotides matching TRBD2. The CDR3 consists of 14 residues. After removal of 4 bases from V and 6 bases from J, the junction contained 6 bases not matched to a gene. Germline CDR1 and CDR2: SGHTA and FQGNSA. This chain's CDR3 is CASSSSSGSSEQYF. Written as DNA, the CDR3 is TGTGCCAGCAGCTCATCTAGCGGGAGTAGCGAGCAGTACTTC.

The chain recombines TRBV6-6 with TRBJ2-3, with D hard to call. Per germline, CDR1 MNHNY and CDR2 SVGAGI (reference sequence). The CDR3 is 11 amino acids. V was clipped by 2 bases and J by 11 bases, with 8 bases between them. CDR3 DNA: TGTGCCAGCAGTTACAGCGAGGAGCAGTATTTT. The encoded protein is CASSYSEEQYF.

By share, this clone counts as medium-sized (0.01 to 0.1%). V and J are TRBV6-4 and TRBJ2-5; 7 bases match TRBD2. This CDR3 contains 12 residues. The germline V gene has CDR1 MRHNA and CDR2 SNTAGT. The trim removed 2 bases at V and 7 bases at J, leaving 1 base unmatched. CDR3 bases: TGTGCCAGCAGTGACGGGGAGGGGACCCAGTACTTC. It encodes CASSDGEGTQYF.

This clone has a single count. This chain connects TRBV5-5 to TRBJ2-3; D perhaps matches TRBD2 (6 bases). With 2 bases removed from V and 0 bases from J, the gap between germline ends came to 16 bases. The CDR3 covers 17 residues. Germline assignment: CDR1 SGHKS and CDR2 YYEKEE (reference sequence). CDR3 sequence reads: CASSFLGTGASTDTQYF. The CDR3 coding sequence is TGTGCCAGCAGCTTCCTAGGGACGGGAGCTAGCACAGATACGCAGTATTTT.

The chain carries TRBV5-1 and TRBJ2-7, with 9 bases matching TRBD1. The germline V gene encodes CDR1 SGHRS and CDR2 YFSETQ. CDR3 length: 15 residues. The ends lost 4 bases at V and 2 bases at J; junction bases unmatched: 7. CDR3 loop: CASSTPGQGAYEQYF. CDR3 bases: TGCGCCAGCAGCACACCGGGACAGGGCGCCTACGAGCAGTACTTC.

The chain employs TRBV5-8 and TRBJ2-4; 10 bases map to TRBD2. The CDR3 extends over 17 amino acids. V was pared by 0 bases and J by 8 bases, with 11 bases of the junction left unmatched. Germline CDR1 is SGHTS and CDR2 is YDEGEE. The CDR3 loop is CASSLGLAGASEDIQYF. CDR3 DNA sequence: TGTGCCAGCAGCTTGGGGCTAGCGGGGGCGTCCGAGGACATTCAGTACTTC.

V gene TRBV9 combines with J gene TRBJ1-6, with D possibly matching TRBD1 (6 bases). Germline V gives CDR1 SGDLS, CDR2 YYNGEE. The CDR3 consists of 15 residues. The V gene lost 0 bases and the J gene lost 5 bases, with 9 bases spanning the gap. The CDR3 DNA sequence: TGTGCCAGCAGCGTAGCACAGGGAAATAATTCACCCCTCCACTTT. Translated: CASSVAQGNNSPLHF. Full variable domain (remainder filled in from reference TRBV9 and TRBJ1-6): DSGVTQTPKHLITATGQRVTLRCSPRSGDLSVYWYQQSLDQGLQFLIQYYNGEERAKGNILERFSAQQFPDLHSELNLSSLELGDSALYFCASSVAQGNNSPLHFGNGTRLTVT.

The V gene is TRBV13, the J gene TRBJ2-4; no firm D call. Germline assignment: CDR1 PRHDT and CDR2 FYEKMQ (reference sequence). This CDR3 has 11 amino acids. V lost 2 bases and J lost 9, with 5 bases in between. In nucleotides, the CDR3 is TGTGCCAGCAGCTTATCGGGCATTCAGTACTTC. Amino acids: CASSLSGIQYF.

This chain joins TRBV28 and TRBJ1-3; D is undetermined. The CDR3 is 14 residues long. CDR1 and CDR2 from the germline V gene are MDHEN and SYDVKM. Trimming removed 3 bases at V and 5 bases at J, with 11 bases between. This CDR3 is CASSLVDARNTIYF. DNA for the CDR3: TGTGCCAGCAGTTTGGTAGATGCAAGAAACACCATATATTTT.

The CDR3 DNA is TGTGCCAGCAGTTTAACCGGGACTAGCGGGAGGATTGAGCAGTTCTTC. This sequence encodes CASSLTGTSGRIEQFF. J is TRBJ2-1 and V is TRBV28; the match to TRBD2 covers 15 bases. The germline gives CDR1 MDHEN, CDR2 SYDVKM. Unmatched junction bases numbered 5, after V lost 2 bases and J lost 9 bases. The CDR3 totals 16 residues.

The chain uses TRBV4-2 and TRBJ2-3; D is ambiguous. Trimming removed 0 bases at V and 6 bases at J, with 19 bases between. Germline V CDR1 and CDR2: LGHNA, YNFKEQ. This CDR3 has 17 residues. The CDR3 nucleotides read TGTGCCAGCAGCCAAGACTGGATAGGGTGGATTCTGGATACGCAGTATTTT. Residues: CASSQDWIGWILDTQYF.

The chain joins TRBV18 to TRBJ1-2, with 9 bases lining up with TRBD1. The length of the CDR3 is 14 residues. Germline trimming cut 3 bases from V and 8 bases from J; bases unmatched to any gene: 7. Germline assignment: CDR1 KGHSH and CDR2 LQKENI. The CDR3 bases are TGTGCCAGCTCACCGCCGGGACAGGGAAGCGGCTACACCTTC. Protein product: CASSPPGQGSGYTF.

This rearrangement joins TRBV2 to TRBJ1-1; 9 bases map to TRBD1. The germline V gene encodes CDR1 SNHLY and CDR2 FYNNEI. V shed 6 bases, J shed 6 bases, and the junction held 5 bases outside the gene matches. This CDR3 region has 13 residues. CDR3 loop: CASSYRQGAEAFF. CDR3 DNA: TGTGCCAGCAGCTACCGACAGGGGGCTGAAGCTTTCTTT.

This clone counts as medium-sized. The chain couples TRBV5-3 to TRBJ1-4, with D maybe TRBD1 (6 bases). TRBV5-3 is known as an ORF, though its function is uncertain. The CDR3 spans 17 residues. The ends were cut back, 5 bases at V and 7 bases at J, with 24 bases in the middle. The CDR3 DNA reads TGTGCCAGAAGACGCCGACCGGGACACTTAGAAGGTGAAAAACTGTTTTTT. As protein: CARRRRPGHLEGEKLFF.

This clone was counted a single time. The chain has TRBV5-4 and TRBJ1-1, with TRBD1 as a possible D gene (6 bases). Germline lookup yields CDR1 SGHNT and CDR2 YYREEE (reference sequence). V lost 2 bases and J lost 5, with 16 bases in between. The length of the CDR3 is 15 residues. CDR3 sequence: CASSLMGGSKTEAFF. The CDR3 nucleotides read TGTGCCAGCAGCTTAATGGGGGGCAGTAAAACTGAAGCTTTCTTT.

This clone has only a few counts. The rearrangement uses TRBV5-1 and TRBJ2-6; 12 nucleotides match TRBD2. There are 18 residues in the CDR3. The germline CDR1 and CDR2 sequences are SGHRS and YFSETQ. The junction had 9 bases not matched to a gene; V was cut back by 5 bases and J by 3 bases. The CDR3 DNA is TGCGCCAGCAGGCAGGCTAGCGGGGGGGCCGTTGGGGCCAACGTCCTGACTTTC. It yields the protein CASRQASGGAVGANVLTF.

The CDR3 spells CASSSHGGGRRETQYF. The CDR3 region has the DNA TGTGCCAGCAGTTCCCATGGCGGGGGGCGGAGAGAGACCCAGTACTTC. The chain recombines TRBV28 with TRBJ2-5, with 8 nucleotides matching TRBD2. V lost 4 bases and J lost 4; bases outside the gene matches: 11. Looked up from germline, CDR1 is MDHEN and CDR2 is SYDVKM. The CDR3 sequence is 16 residues long.

The chain couples TRBV29-1 to TRBJ2-5; D possibly corresponds to TRBD2 (5 bases). From germline, CDR1 is SQVTM and CDR2 ANQGSEA. The CDR3 sequence is 15 residues long. Between the trimmed V and J ends, which lost 6 bases and 0 bases, there was a span of 17 bases. CDR3 sequence: CSVTRTESYQETQYF. CDR3 nucleotides: TGCAGCGTCACTAGGACGGAGTCGTACCAAGAGACCCAGTACTTC. The variable domain in full, with the rest retrieved from reference TRBV29-1 and TRBJ2-5, is SAVISQKPSRDICQRGTSLTIQCQVDSQVTMMFWYRQQPGQSLTLIATANQGSEATYESGFVIDKFPISRPNLTFSTLTVSNMSPEDSSIYLCSVTRTESYQETQYFGPGTRLLVL.

The J gene is TRBJ2-1, the V gene TRBV28; 11 bases are a match to TRBD2. Germline trimming cut 1 base from V and 7 bases from J; bases unmatched to any gene: 15. This CDR3 is built from 19 residues. CDR1 and CDR2 (germline): MDHEN, SYDVKM. CDR3 DNA: TGTGCCAGCAGTTTATTGGGGGCTAGCGGGAGGTTTAGGAGGAATGAGCAGTTCTTC. This sequence encodes CASSLLGASGRFRRNEQFF.

V and J are TRBV11-2 and TRBJ2-2, with 12 bases fitting TRBD1. The CDR3 totals 16 residues. Germline lookup yields CDR1 SGHAT and CDR2 FQNNGV. The ends lost 3 bases at V and 8 bases at J; junction bases unmatched: 7. The CDR3 coding sequence is TGTGCCAGCAGCTTGGGGACAGGGGGCGCCGGTGGGGAGCTGTTTTTT. This codes for CASSLGTGGAGGELFF.

The chain employs TRBV5-5 and TRBJ1-1, with a weak D call TRBD1 (5 bases). The V end lost 1 base, the J end lost 4 bases, and 14 bases lay between the germline ends. Germline V gene sequence: CDR1 SGHKS, CDR2 YYEKEE (reference sequence). The CDR3 extends over 15 amino acids. The DNA of the CDR3 is TGTGCCAGCAGCTTGCGTGGGGGGGGAACCACTGAAGCTTTCTTT. It translates to CASSLRGGGTTEAFF. Looking up the rest from reference TRBV5-5 and TRBJ1-1 gives the full variable domain: DAGVTQSPTHLIKTRGQQVTLRCSPISGHKSVSWYQQVLGQGPQFIFQYYEKEERGRGNFPDRFSARQFPNYSSELNVNALLLGDSALYLCASSLRGGGTTEAFFGQGTRLTVV.

This chain connects TRBV19 to TRBJ2-2; 9 nucleotides match TRBD1. The CDR3 spans 14 residues. V shed 10 bases and J 3 bases; nucleotides not matched to a gene: 6. From germline, CDR1 is LNHDA and CDR2 SQIVND (reference sequence). The CDR3 DNA sequence: TGTGCCACCAGCCGACAGGGGGACACCGGGGAGCTGTTTTTT. This codes for CATSRQGDTGELFF.

The chain combines TRBV28 with TRBJ2-7, with TRBD2 matching over 9 bases. V lost 3 bases to trimming and J lost 0 bases; unmatched junction nucleotides: 3. This CDR3 has 15 residues. Germline loops: CDR1 MDHEN, CDR2 SYDVKM. In DNA, the CDR3 is TGTGCCAGCAGTTTGGAGACTAGCGGCTCCTACGAGCAGTACTTC. Amino acids: CASSLETSGSYEQYF.

The V call is TRBV18, the J call TRBJ1-4; 9 bases align to TRBD1. The CDR3 contains 16 residues. V lost 1 base, J lost 7 bases, and 7 bases stayed unmatched. CDR1 and CDR2 (germline): KGHSH, LQKENI. Written as DNA, the CDR3 is TGTGCCAGCTCACCACGCACACAGGGGGCTGGTGAAAAACTGTTTTTT. As protein: CASSPRTQGAGEKLFF.

The gene calls are TRBV6-1 and TRBJ1-2; D is uncertain. There are 14 residues in the CDR3. Deletions cut 1 base from V and 7 bases from J, with 13 bases between. Germline values: CDR1 MNHNS, CDR2 SASEGT. CDR3 nucleotide sequence: TGTGCCAGCAGTGAAGGTATGCGCCGCGGTGGCTACACCTTC. Translating gives CASSEGMRRGGYTF.

The chain has TRBV5-5 and TRBJ1-2; TRBD1 is a possible D gene (5 bases). This CDR3 has 14 amino acids. Per germline, CDR1 SGHKS and CDR2 YYEKEE (reference sequence). Trimming stripped 0 bases from V and 0 bases from J, with 6 bases between. CDR3: CASSLGGPNYGYTF. The CDR3 bases are TGTGCCAGCAGCTTGGGGGGCCCTAACTATGGCTACACCTTC.

The chain links TRBV6-5 to TRBJ2-7; D is uncertain. V dropped 2 bases and J dropped 2 bases, with 13 bases sitting between them. CDR3 length: 15 residues. Germline CDR1 reads MNHEY; CDR2 reads SVGAGI. The CDR3 coding sequence is TGTGCCAGCAGTTACGCGGTCGAAGGGCCCTACGAGCAGTACTTC. Residues: CASSYAVEGPYEQYF.